This paragraph covers one TCR beta chain sequence. The table lists this clone with a count of one. Which antigen it targets is not known. Qualities for individual bases were not recorded, and no much larger clone is one base off. V drops 6 bases and J drops 4 bases, leaving 15 bases in between. The CDR3 measures 14 amino acids from cysteine to phenylalanine. Left in the record is the CDR3 DNA by itself, 42 bases read in frame from the first base. CDR1 MGHDK and CDR2 SYGVNS are derived from the germline V gene. The sample originates from a study of blood T cell repertoires in COVID-19 (dated by TCRdb to the early 2020s). About the study as a whole: Samples from collaborators originated in the United States, Italy and Spain and spanned both the acute and convalescent phases of COVID-19. The prospective study material was composed of cDNA or gDNA derived from T cells, B-cell-depleted T cells, or PBMCs. The dataset comprised deeply sampled blood TCRbeta repertoires from subjects exposed to, actively infected with, or recovered from COVID-19. The repertoires were released in a freely available public database intended as a resource for research on the immune response to SARS-CoV-2. Samples came from the ongoing ImmuneRACE study (first 160 participants) plus 1,254 subjects from 6 global collaborators. Sample metadata almost always included a de-identified subject ID, COVID-19 status, age in years and sex. Where available, HLA class I and class II types were taken from metadata supplied by the sample provider and were not determined by assay-based typing. General conclusions and limits of the study: The amount of clinical and demographic metadata varied by source and participant and was provided uncurated.

TCRbeta CDR3 regions were amplified from genomic DNA using the immunoSEQ Assay, a bias-controlled multiplex PCR. In the original analysis: Within the assay, amplification of reference gene primers was used to estimate how many nucleated cells each sample contained. Sequence reads were collapsed and filtered to measure the absolute abundance of every unique TCRbeta CDR3 rearrangement. Productive Simpson clonality was computed per sample as the square root of Simpson's diversity index over productive rearrangements. In TCRdb, the immuneACCESS table is reduced to in-frame sequences with V and J assigned. These tables do not hold every clone; where another copy was compared, an unresolved V gene accounts for under half, and the others remain unexplained. The V and J calls and clone size come from that table; D and trimming were worked out from the DNA. The sample records just under 250,000 clones, around 89% of which are singletons. Around 4% of the sample belongs to the ten largest clones.

Participants in the prospective study were enrolled through a virtual design, were aged roughly 18 to 100 years, and lived in approximately 25 United States geographic areas. In the prospective study, cohorts were assigned on the basis of participant-reported clinical history obtained from a screening survey and a study questionnaire. Recovered participants in ImmuneRACE Cohort 3 were defined by two consecutive negative NP/OP PCR tests, clearance by a healthcare professional, or resolution of symptoms. In the prospective study, whole blood, serum and a nasopharyngeal or oropharyngeal swab were collected from each participant by mobile phlebotomists. Participants in the prospective study had the option to provide additional blood draws and questionnaires over a 2-month period. Blood samples from the prospective study were shipped frozen or at room temperature prior to DNA extraction.

The receptor comes from a woman younger than 45 who had recovered from COVID-19. Recombination linked TRBV25-1 to TRBJ1-2; the D segment could be TRBD1, given 6 matching bases. Sample: PBMCs or T cells enriched from blood (not recorded which). The sequenced DNA: TGTGCCAGCAGAACGACAGGTCCGCCCTATGGCTACACCTTC. It translates to CASRTTGPPYGYTF.